There are many counts of the clone carrying this T cell receptor beta chain. The V gene lost 6 bases and the J gene lost 5 bases, with 20 bases spanning the gap. The CDR3 loop spans 16 amino acids. Germline V gives CDR1 MDHEN, CDR2 SYDVKM. These data originate in a study of regulatory T cells in long-lasting Graves disease. HTBI primers from iRepertoire and Arm-PCR of CDR3 regions yielded the TCR beta libraries. TCRdb re-called the multiplex PCR reads through MiXCR, storing one row per CDR3 protein. The sample shows 400,000 to 500,000 distinct CDR3 sequences, roughly 15% of them seen only once. Indicated time point: newly diagnosed GD, antithyroid drugs for less than 3 months. RNA isolated from PBMCs was used to make the TCR library. The same data also went into a second study, on T cells in Graves' hyperthyroidism and ophthalmopathy.

The genes are TRBV28 and TRBJ2-1, with a weak D call TRBD1 (5 bases). The clonotype comes from a woman in her forties or fifties with Graves disease. The source was peripheral blood mononuclear cells (PBMCs), collected at new diagnosis, from a patient treated with antithyroid drugs. CDR3 in amino acids: CASSYTEKDSDNEQFF. The CDR3 coding sequence is TGTGCCAGCAGCTACACCGAGAAAGACAGTGACAATGAGCAGTTCTTC. The complete variable domain, with remaining parts taken from reference TRBV28 and TRBJ2-1, reads DVKVTQSSRYLVKRTGEKVFLECVQDMDHENMFWYRQDPGLGLRLIYFSYDVKMKEKGDIPEGYSVSREKKERFSLILESASTNQTSMYLCASSYTEKDSDNEQFFGPGTRLTVL.